These 8 T cell receptor beta chains were all obtained from the same sample, sequenced in a study of PD-1 blockade in mismatch repair-deficient tumors. These receptors' targets are unknown. Method: immunoSEQ multiplex PCR; TCRdb's copy keeps in-frame clones and lacks some. This sample has fewer than 18,000 clones; more than 80% occur once, and the top ten carry approximately 11%. Time point: 10-day in vitro stimulation with candidate neoantigen peptide 5. This specimen was cells cultured in vitro, taken from a patient treated with pembrolizumab. These receptors all stem from an adult with mismatch repair-deficient cancer.

V is TRBV2 and J is TRBJ2-3; 9 nucleotides align to TRBD1. CDR1 SNHLY and CDR2 FYNNEI come from the germline V gene. V shed 4 bases, J shed 8 bases, and the junction held 10 bases outside the gene matches. The CDR3 contains 15 residues. The CDR3 DNA follows: TGTGCCAGCAGTGGGGGACAGGGCTGGGGTAGTACGCAGTATTTT. Protein sequence: CASSGGQGWGSTQYF. Based on the CDR3 plus reference TRBV2 and TRBJ2-3, the full variable domain is EPEVTQTPSHQVTQMGQEVILRCVPISNHLYFYWYRQILGQKVEFLVSFYNNEISEKSEIFDDQFSVERPDGSNFTLKIRSTKLEDSAMYFCASSGGQGWGSTQYFGPGTRLTVL.

The chain recombines TRBV9 with TRBJ2-7, with 11 bases lining up with TRBD1. Germline CDR1 and CDR2: SGDLS and YYNGEE. V shed 4 bases, J shed 5 bases, and the junction held 11 bases outside the gene matches. The CDR3 sequence is 16 residues long. CDR3 in amino acids: CASSPTKGQGVDEQYF. The DNA for the CDR3 is TGTGCCAGCAGCCCGACCAAGGGACAGGGGGTCGACGAGCAGTACTTC. The full variable domain, its missing parts supplied by reference TRBV9 and TRBJ2-7, is DSGVTQTPKHLITATGQRVTLRCSPRSGDLSVYWYQQSLDQGLQFLIQYYNGEERAKGNILERFSAQQFPDLHSELNLSSLELGDSALYFCASSPTKGQGVDEQYFGPGTRLTVT.

V usage is TRBV7-9 and J usage is TRBJ1-5; D unresolved. The V end was cut by 1 base, the J end by 0 bases, with 7 bases between. Germline CDR1 reads SEHNR; CDR2 reads FQNEAQ (reference sequence). The CDR3 covers 15 residues. This chain's CDR3 is CASSLEGYSNQPQHF. The CDR3 nucleotides read TGTGCCAGCAGCTTAGAGGGTTATAGCAATCAGCCCCAGCATTTT. The full variable domain, rest sourced from reference TRBV7-9 and TRBJ1-5, is DTGVSQNPRHKITKRGQNVTFRCDPISEHNRLYWYRQTLGQGPEFLTYFQNEAQLEKSRLLSDRFSAERPKGSFSTLEIQRTEQGDSAMYLCASSLEGYSNQPQHFGDGTRLSIL.

The chain uses TRBV29-1 and TRBJ2-3; TRBD1 matches at 7 bases. V was pared by 7 bases and J by 1 base, with 5 bases of the junction left unmatched. The CDR3 loop spans 13 amino acids. Germline CDR1 reads SQVTM; CDR2 reads ANQGSEA. The CDR3 protein is CSGDQGGTDTQYF. The CDR3 nucleotides are TGCAGCGGTGACCAGGGGGGCACAGATACGCAGTATTTT.

The V and J genes are TRBV11-2 and TRBJ2-1, with D possibly matching TRBD2 (6 bases). The CDR3 is made up of 15 amino acids. CDR1 and CDR2 from the germline V gene are SGHAT and FQNNGV. Deletions cut 5 bases from V and 3 bases from J, with 14 bases between. In DNA, the CDR3 is TGTGCCAGCAGCGTCGGACTACTTTTCTACAATGAGCAGTTCTTC. Residues: CASSVGLLFYNEQFF.

V usage is TRBV6-5 and J usage is TRBJ1-5; 8 positions match TRBD1. The CDR3 covers 15 residues. Trimming at V came to 6 bases and at J to 4 bases, leaving 8 bases not matched to a gene. Germline values: CDR1 MNHEY, CDR2 SVGAGI. In DNA form, the CDR3 reads TGTGCCAGCAGCGAGACAGGGGTCGGGAATCAGCCCCAGCATTTT. It codes for CASSETGVGNQPQHF.

V and J are TRBV5-1 and TRBJ2-3, with D perhaps matching TRBD2 (5 bases). The CDR3 runs 14 residues. Between the trimmed V and J ends, which lost 2 bases and 8 bases, there was a span of 15 bases. Germline assignment: CDR1 SGHRS and CDR2 YFSETQ. The DNA of the CDR3 is TGCGCCAGCAGCTTCTCACAGAGCCTAGCTACGCAGTATTTT. Translation: CASSFSQSLATQYF.

The chain links TRBV7-9 to TRBJ1-1; D might be TRBD1 (5 bases). CDR3 size: 14 residues. Trimming pared 1 base from V and 2 bases from J, leaving 8 bases between. Germline V gene lookup returns CDR1 SEHNR and CDR2 FQNEAQ (reference sequence). CDR3 sequence (DNA): TGTGCCAGCAGCTTAGGGGGGGTAAACACTGAAGCTTTCTTT. As protein: CASSLGGVNTEAFF.